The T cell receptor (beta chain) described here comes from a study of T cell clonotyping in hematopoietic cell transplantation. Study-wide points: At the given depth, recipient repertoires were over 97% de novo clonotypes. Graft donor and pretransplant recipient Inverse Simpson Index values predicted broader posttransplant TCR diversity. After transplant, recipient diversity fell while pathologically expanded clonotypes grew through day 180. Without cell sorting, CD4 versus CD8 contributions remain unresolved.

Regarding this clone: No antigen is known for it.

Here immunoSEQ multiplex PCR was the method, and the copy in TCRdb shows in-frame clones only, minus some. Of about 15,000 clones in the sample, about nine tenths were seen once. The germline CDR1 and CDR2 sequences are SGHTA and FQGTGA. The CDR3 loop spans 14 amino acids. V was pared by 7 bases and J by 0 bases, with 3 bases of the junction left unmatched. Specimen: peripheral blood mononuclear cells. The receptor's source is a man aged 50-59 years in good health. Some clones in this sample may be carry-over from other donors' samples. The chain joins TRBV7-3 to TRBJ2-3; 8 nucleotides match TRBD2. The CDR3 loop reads CASKERGSTDTQYF. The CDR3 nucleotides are TGTGCCAGCAAGGAGCGGGGGAGCACAGATACGCAGTATTTT.